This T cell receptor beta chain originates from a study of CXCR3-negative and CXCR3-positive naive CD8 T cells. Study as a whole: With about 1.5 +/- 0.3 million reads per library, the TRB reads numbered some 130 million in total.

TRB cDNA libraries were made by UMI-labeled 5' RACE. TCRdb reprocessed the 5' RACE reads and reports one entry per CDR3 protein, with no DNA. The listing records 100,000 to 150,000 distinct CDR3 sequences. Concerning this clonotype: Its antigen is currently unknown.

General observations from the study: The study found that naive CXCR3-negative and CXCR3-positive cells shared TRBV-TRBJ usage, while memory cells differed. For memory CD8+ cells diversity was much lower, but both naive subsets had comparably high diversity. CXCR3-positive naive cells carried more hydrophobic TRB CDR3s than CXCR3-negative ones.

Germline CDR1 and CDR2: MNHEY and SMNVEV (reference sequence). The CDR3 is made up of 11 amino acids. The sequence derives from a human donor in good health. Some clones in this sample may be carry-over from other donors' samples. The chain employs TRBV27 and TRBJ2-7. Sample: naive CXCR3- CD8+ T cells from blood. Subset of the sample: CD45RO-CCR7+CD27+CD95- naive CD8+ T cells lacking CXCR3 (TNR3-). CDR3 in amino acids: CANSSPYEQYF.